What follows are 10 T cell receptor beta chains derived from one specimen sequenced in a study of OX40 agonist ivuxolimab in advanced cancers. Library preparation used the immunoSEQ multiplex PCR assay. Drawn from immuneACCESS, this table holds only the in-frame rearrangements with V and J called that TCRdb kept. Clones are partly lost; checked studies trace under half to an unresolved V gene and leave the rest unexplained. Here the sample has some 30,000 clones; 74% occur a single time. The top ten clonotypes cover under 15% of the sample. Source: CD4+ or CD8+ T cells sorted from blood, taken in a trial of the OX40 agonist ivuxolimab. The receptor source for this set is an adult with an advanced solid tumor such as melanoma, head and neck, liver or kidney cancer.

The chain links TRBV2 to TRBJ1-1; D gene unclear. With 5 bases removed from V and 9 bases from J, the gap between germline ends came to 13 bases. Germline loops: CDR1 SNHLY, CDR2 FYNNEI. The CDR3 runs to 12 residues. This chain's CDR3 is CASSRPDAQAFF. The CDR3 DNA follows: TGTGCCAGCAGTCGGCCAGACGCGCAAGCTTTCTTT.

The chain employs TRBV29-1 and TRBJ2-7; 8 bases fit TRBD1. This CDR3 comprises 12 residues. CDR1 is SQVTM, CDR2 ANQGSEA, per germline. Unmatched junction bases numbered 4, after V lost 7 bases and J lost 2 bases. In DNA, the CDR3 is TGCAGCGCCACGACAGGGGCCTACGAGCAGTACTTC. It encodes CSATTGAYEQYF.

This clone was seen a few times. The chain carries TRBV9 and TRBJ2-1; a possible D gene is TRBD2 (6 bases). This CDR3 contains 16 residues. Per germline, CDR1 SGDLS and CDR2 YYNGEE. The V and J ends lost 4 bases and 6 bases respectively, with 20 bases between them. DNA of the CDR3: TGTGCCAGCAGCCCCAGAGGGTTGGGAGGAGGCAATGAGCAGTTCTTC. Translated: CASSPRGLGGGNEQFF. The variable domain in full, completed from reference TRBV9 and TRBJ2-1, reads DSGVTQTPKHLITATGQRVTLRCSPRSGDLSVYWYQQSLDQGLQFLIQYYNGEERAKGNILERFSAQQFPDLHSELNLSSLELGDSALYFCASSPRGLGGGNEQFFGPGTRLTVL.

The rearrangement links TRBV6-6 to TRBJ2-1; D gene uncertain. CDR1 is MNHNY, CDR2 SVGAGI, per germline (reference sequence). V dropped 6 bases and J dropped 0 bases, with 15 bases sitting between them. The CDR3 loop spans 16 amino acids. This CDR3 reads CASRPPTGYSYNEQFF. Here the CDR3 DNA reads TGTGCCAGCAGGCCGCCGACGGGCTACTCCTACAATGAGCAGTTCTTC.

The chain couples TRBV10-3 to TRBJ2-7, with 7 bases matching TRBD2. In germline, CDR1 is ENHRY, CDR2 SYGVKD. This CDR3 is 15 amino acids long. The junction had 9 bases not matched to a gene; V was cut back by 0 bases and J by 7 bases. The CDR3 DNA sequence: TGTGCCATCAGTGAGTCAGGAAAAGGGCGGGGGGAGCAGTACGTC. Translation: CAISESGKGRGEQYV.

The chain employs TRBV27 and TRBJ1-2; 8 nucleotides match TRBD1. The CDR3 has 13 amino acids. From germline, CDR1 is MNHEY and CDR2 SMNVEV (reference sequence). Unmatched junction bases numbered 3, after V lost 4 bases and J lost 5 bases. CDR3 DNA sequence: TGTGCCAGCAGTTGGGGGACAGGTTATGGCTACACCTTC. Its translation is CASSWGTGYGYTF.

This clone came up a few times. The V call is TRBV2, the J call TRBJ1-1, with 7 bases lining up with TRBD1. The germline CDR1 and CDR2 sequences are SNHLY and FYNNEI. The CDR3 totals 13 residues. The V segment lost 6 bases and the J segment 4 bases; nucleotides outside the gene matches: 5. The CDR3 loop reads CASSYGTVTEAFF. Here the CDR3 DNA reads TGTGCCAGCAGCTACGGGACAGTCACTGAAGCTTTCTTT.

J is TRBJ1-5 and V is TRBV5-6; no firm D call. Per germline, CDR1 SGHDT and CDR2 YYEEEE. Trimming cost V 1 base and J 5 bases, with 13 bases left between them. The CDR3 consists of 15 residues. The CDR3 loop reads CASSLRGNLDQPQHF. DNA of the CDR3: TGTGCCAGCAGCTTGAGAGGGAATTTGGATCAGCCCCAGCATTTT.

The chain couples TRBV30 to TRBJ2-7; D remains unclear. Per the germline V gene, CDR1 is GTSNPN and CDR2 is SVGIG (reference sequence). V was pared by 0 bases and J by 0 bases, with 12 bases between. This CDR3 is 15 amino acids long. The CDR3 loop reads CAWSVLGARSYEQYF. CDR3 DNA: TGTGCCTGGAGTGTCCTCGGTGCACGCTCCTACGAGCAGTACTTC.

The chain links TRBV5-1 to TRBJ1-4; 9 bases match TRBD1. CDR3 length: 16 residues. Germline V gives CDR1 SGHRS, CDR2 YFSETQ. V lost 3 bases, J lost 4 bases, and 7 bases stayed unmatched. CDR3 sequence: CASSSDRGTRNEKLFF. The CDR3 DNA is TGCGCCAGCAGCTCGGACAGGGGAACCCGTAATGAAAAACTGTTTTTT.